The clone carrying this TCR beta chain has just one count. The data originate from a study of blood T cell repertoires in COVID-19. Data came from immunoSEQ multiplex PCR; TCRdb stores just in-frame clones and leaves some out. This table has under 300,000 clones, 80% to 90% appearing once. The CDR3 contains 17 residues. CDR1 and CDR2 (germline): MDHEN, SYDVKM. V lost 3 bases, J lost 0 bases, and 12 bases lay in between. The source material was peripheral blood. The gene calls are TRBV28 and TRBJ2-6; tentative D call: TRBD1 (5 bases). This receptor was taken from a man aged 55 to 69 with acute or convalescent COVID-19. CDR3 nucleotide sequence: TGTGCCAGCAGTTTCTTGACCCAGGGCTCTGGGGCCAACGTCCTGACTTTC. Translating it yields CASSFLTQGSGANVLTF.